The TCR beta chain under discussion was sequenced for a study of Ad26.COV2.S vaccination and SARS-CoV-2 variants listed by TCRdb under 2021. About the study as a whole: Donors in the vaccine arm were drawn from COV1001, a phase I-IIa trial of Ad26.COV2.S in healthy adults that was multicentre, randomized, double-blind and placebo-controlled. Trial participants were randomized into five groups of five: low-dose or high-dose Ad26.COV2.S given once or twice, or placebo on both occasions. The TCR-sequenced set comprised approximately 32 samples: some 19 Ad26.COV2.S vaccine recipients, 5 placebo recipients and 8 SARS-CoV-2 convalescent individuals. TCRbeta repertoire sequencing served as the tool for gauging how specific and how broad the SARS-CoV-2-reactive T cell receptors were following Ad26.COV2.S vaccination. Ad26.COV2.S was given intramuscularly at 5x10^10 or 1x10^11 viral particles, as a single shot or as two shots 56 days apart. Throughout the experiments and outcome assessment, investigators stayed blinded to trial group allocation.

Remarks on this clone: The specificity of this receptor is unknown. Nothing much larger sits one base from this clone, and base qualities are not available.

The treatment or condition label here, explained by the study, means: around 19 received Ad26.COV2.S at low or high dose, single or two shots; about 5 received placebo; per-sample allocation not given. Repertoires of vaccine and placebo recipients were sequenced from samples taken on day 63 after the first injection. Between 29 July and 7 August 2020, Cohort 1b enrolled 25 adults aged 18-55 years at one site in Boston, USA. Ad26.COV2.S was a replication-incompetent adenovirus type 26 vector that expressed a prefusion-stabilized SARS-CoV-2 spike protein derived from the original Wuhan strain. Ends trimmed: V by 6 bases, J by 7 bases; bases unmatched to a gene: 16. Reading the germline V gene gives CDR1 MDHEN and CDR2 SYDVKM. The CDR3 has 17 amino acids, counting the end cysteine and phenylalanine. Just the 51-base CDR3 DNA is kept, in frame starting at base 1. Results the study describes overall, beyond this receptor: Vaccine and placebo recipients had comparable non-spike TCR breadth, which fits with the vaccine containing only spike. After vaccination, substantial breadth of spike-specific CD8+ and CD4+ T cell responses was reported. It was noted by the authors that total T cell responses may have been underestimated by the TCR breadth and depth analyses. The study was not powered for comparison of responses between vaccine doses or regimens. Spike-specific TCR breadth was higher in Ad26.COV2.S recipients than in placebo recipients (P = 0.0014).

The immunoSEQ Assay was used to sequence TCRbeta CDR3 regions. After extraction, genomic DNA underwent amplification by bias-controlled multiplex PCR, followed by high-throughput sequencing. The paper's processing steps were these. To quantify the absolute abundance of every unique TCRbeta CDR3 region, sequences were collapsed and filtered. Usable DNA was measured by amplifying reference genes present in all nucleated cells, and TCRbeta template counts were normalized to that usable DNA to estimate T cell fraction. Repertoire TCRs were annotated as SARS-CoV-2-specific by exact matching of V gene, CDR3 amino acid sequence and J gene to a known reactive TCR set. The reference SARS-CoV-2 TCR set was derived from MIRA and filtered for enrichment in COVID-19-positive ImmuneCODE repertoires, a step that removed public or cross-reactive TCRs. Using the MIRA antigens, annotated TCRs were further analysed by specific ORF or by position within an ORF. Breadth was defined as the number of annotated unique rearrangements divided by the total number of unique productive rearrangements, and depth was defined as the summed frequency of the annotated unique rearrangements. Group comparisons of TCR breadth used two-sided Wilcoxon rank-sum tests. This immuneACCESS table, as held by TCRdb, lists in-frame sequences with V and J called but not all clones. Of the missing ones, under half trace to an unresolved V gene in checked studies; the others have no known cause. D and trimming were read from the DNA, whereas the V and J calls and clone size are those reported in that table. The table for this sample lists about 280,000 clones; about 89% of them were counted only once. Around 3% of the sample goes to the ten largest clones.

This clonotype was sampled from a person aged 18-60 years who received the Ad26.COV2.S COVID-19 vaccine or a placebo. The specimen was peripheral blood, collected in a trial of Ad26.COV2.S vaccine versus placebo. Here the chain combines TRBV28 and TRBJ1-2; the central 11 bases match TRBD1. The DNA sequence is TGTGCCAGCAGGTGGACAGGGGGCGCGGGGATCCTAGGTGGCTACACCTTC. It encodes CASRWTGGAGILGGYTF.